The text below deals with one T cell receptor beta chain. This sample was taken from a study of cytomegalovirus exposure and HLA in healthy donors. V trimming: 2 bases; J trimming: 6 bases; junction bases outside the gene matches: 10. Germline V gene lookup returns CDR1 ENHRY and CDR2 SYGVKD. CDR3 length equals 16 residues. The PCR made use of 60 Vbeta and 13 Jbeta primers. Sequencing used immunoSEQ multiplex PCR; TCRdb keeps in-frame clones, though not all of them. This table holds about 93,000 clones, roughly 75% found once. The TCR originated in a man aged 25 to 40 in good health and CMV-seronegative. Sequences were obtained from PBMCs. The chain links TRBV10-3 to TRBJ2-1; 7 bases fit TRBD1. DNA of the CDR3: TGTGCCATCAGTGAGCCCCTCATGACAGGGCCCAATGAGCAGTTCTTC. Translating it yields CAISEPLMTGPNEQFF.